What follows are 10 T cell receptor beta chains derived from one specimen sequenced in a study of T cells in Graves' hyperthyroidism and ophthalmopathy (dated by TCRdb to the late 2010s). The method was multiplex PCR. TCRdb records Illumina HiSeq 2000 as the sequencer. TCR beta CDR3 regions were amplified from RNA transcripts. The TCR CDR3 was subjected to a first round of RT-PCR using the HTBI primer set and the Qiagen OneStep RT-PCR kit. Using fastp at Q25 and MiXCR, TCRdb reprocessed the public reads and kept productive beta chains. CDR3 protein duplicates are merged, each entry listing the most common genes and DNA. The sample profile shows about 740,000 distinct CDR3 sequences; approximately 14% of them were found once. About a tenth of the sample goes to the ten largest clones. Sequencing was carried out using blood. The source is a woman between 18 and 30 years old with Graves' hyperthyroidism.

This clonotype was recorded at least ten times. The chain links TRBV11-2 to TRBJ1-2; D possibly corresponds to TRBD1 (5 bases). The CDR3 runs 14 residues. Between the trimmed V and J ends, which lost 4 bases and 10 bases, there was a span of 19 bases. CDR1 is SGHAT and CDR2 is FQNNGV in the germline V gene. The CDR3: CASSWRTGADDYTF. The CDR3 DNA sequence: TGTGCCAGCAGCTGGCGAACAGGAGCAGATGACTACACCTTC. Supplemented by reference TRBV11-2 and TRBJ1-2, the full variable domain reads EAGVAQSPRYKIIEKRQSVAFWCNPISGHATLYWYQQILGQGPKLLIQFQNNGVVDDSQLPKDRFSAERLKGVDSTLKIQPAKLEDSAVYLCASSWRTGADDYTFGSGTRLTVV.

The table lists this clonotype with many counts. The rearrangement uses TRBV11-2 and TRBJ2-7, with D hard to call. The length of the CDR3 is 11 residues. Trimming took off 4 bases at V and 9 bases at J, with 10 bases between the two ends. The germline gives CDR1 SGHAT, CDR2 FQNNGV. The CDR3: CASSSWSGQYF. The CDR3 nucleotides are TGTGCCAGCAGCTCTTGGTCGGGGCAGTACTTC.

V is TRBV12-5 and J is TRBJ2-1; 7 bases line up with TRBD2. From germline, CDR1 is LGHNT and CDR2 FRNRAP. The CDR3 totals 17 residues. Unmatched junction bases numbered 15, after V lost 1 base and J lost 9 bases. CDR3 DNA sequence: TGTGCTAGTGGTTTGGGATCTAGCGGCCTCCTCATGGGTGAGCAGTTCTTC. Translation gives CASGLGSSGLLMGEQFF.

This clonotype was picked up many times. The chain uses TRBV6-1 and TRBJ1-6; 7 bases map to TRBD1. The CDR3 runs to 13 residues. The germline V gene encodes CDR1 MNHNS and CDR2 SASEGT. V was clipped by 5 bases and J by 9 bases; unmatched bases: 4. CDR3 nucleotide sequence: TGTGCCAGCAGTTCGACAGGGTCTTCACCCCTCCACTTT. Residues: CASSSTGSSPLHF.

J is TRBJ2-4 and V is TRBV19; D possibly corresponds to TRBD1 (6 bases). V shed 7 bases and J shed 6 bases, with 13 bases lying between them. The germline V gene encodes CDR1 LNHDA and CDR2 SQIVND (reference sequence). CDR3 length: 13 residues. Here the CDR3 reads CASTTGMGNIQYF. The CDR3 DNA is TGTGCCAGTACCACAGGGATGGGAAACATTCAGTACTTC.

This clonotype was detected only a few times. The chain has TRBV27 and TRBJ2-5, with D maybe TRBD1 (6 bases). The CDR3 contains 14 residues. V was shortened by 5 bases and J by 7 bases, with 17 bases between the two germline ends. Germline CDR1 is MNHEY and CDR2 is SMNVEV (reference sequence). CDR3 residues: CASSLLGGPGTQYF. The CDR3 DNA sequence: TGTGCCAGCAGTCTATTAGGGGGTCCGGGGACCCAGTACTTC.

Ten or more counts support this clonotype. The chain uses TRBV24-1 and TRBJ2-5; D is unclear. Germline V gene lookup returns CDR1 KGHDR and CDR2 SFDVKD. The length of the CDR3 is 16 residues. V was trimmed by 3 bases and J by 5 bases, leaving 18 bases between them. CDR3 amino acids: CATSDPIRGNLETQYF. Here the CDR3 DNA reads TGTGCCACCAGTGATCCTATCCGTGGGAACTTGGAGACCCAGTACTTC.

This clonotype was recorded many times. J is TRBJ2-5 and V is TRBV10-3; TRBD1 agrees at 10 bases. Germline assignment: CDR1 ENHRY and CDR2 SYGVKD. The CDR3 consists of 14 residues. V lost 2 bases, J lost 3 bases, and 0 bases stayed unmatched. CDR3 in amino acids: CAISEGTGEETQYF. The CDR3 bases are TGTGCCATCAGTGAGGGGACAGGGGAAGAGACCCAGTACTTC.

This clonotype was seen ten or more times. This chain connects TRBV2 to TRBJ1-1; D unclear. The CDR3 has 15 residues. With 7 bases removed from V and 4 bases from J, the gap between germline ends came to 19 bases. Germline V gene data show CDR1 as SNHLY and CDR2 as FYNNEI. This CDR3 reads CASNTDPPRSTEAFF. CDR3 sequence (DNA): TGTGCCAGCAACACGGATCCCCCTAGGAGCACTGAAGCTTTCTTT.

This clonotype was seen repeatedly, ten times or more. J is TRBJ2-7 and V is TRBV13; D is possibly TRBD1 (5 bases). V was pared by 5 bases and J by 5 bases, with 7 bases between. Germline V gene data show CDR1 as PRHDT and CDR2 as FYEKMQ (reference sequence). This CDR3 is 11 amino acids long. CDR3 protein: CASSIRDEQYF. For the CDR3, the DNA is TGTGCCAGCAGCATCAGGGACGAGCAGTACTTC.